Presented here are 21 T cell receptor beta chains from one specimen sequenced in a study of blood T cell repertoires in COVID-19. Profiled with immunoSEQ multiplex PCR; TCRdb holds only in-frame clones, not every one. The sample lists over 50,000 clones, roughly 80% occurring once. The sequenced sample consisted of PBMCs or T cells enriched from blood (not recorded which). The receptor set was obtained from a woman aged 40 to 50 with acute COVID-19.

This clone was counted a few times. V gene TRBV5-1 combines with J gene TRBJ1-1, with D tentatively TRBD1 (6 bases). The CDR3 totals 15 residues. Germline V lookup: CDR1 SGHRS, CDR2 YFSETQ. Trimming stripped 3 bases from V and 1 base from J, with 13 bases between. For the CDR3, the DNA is TGCGCCAGCAGCTCCCACGGGACACAGAACACTGAAGCTTTCTTT. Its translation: CASSSHGTQNTEAFF.

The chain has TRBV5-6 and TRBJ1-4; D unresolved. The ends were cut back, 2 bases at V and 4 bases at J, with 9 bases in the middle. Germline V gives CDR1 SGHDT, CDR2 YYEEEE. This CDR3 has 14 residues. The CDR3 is CASSFSRLNEKLFF. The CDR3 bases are TGTGCCAGCAGCTTCTCTAGGCTTAATGAAAAACTGTTTTTT.

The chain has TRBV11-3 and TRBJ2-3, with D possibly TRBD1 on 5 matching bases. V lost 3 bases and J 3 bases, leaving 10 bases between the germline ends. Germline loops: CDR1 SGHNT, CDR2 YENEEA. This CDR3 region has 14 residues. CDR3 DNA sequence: TGTGCCAGCAGCTTTGGGGCGGCTACAGATACGCAGTATTTT. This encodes CASSFGAATDTQYF.

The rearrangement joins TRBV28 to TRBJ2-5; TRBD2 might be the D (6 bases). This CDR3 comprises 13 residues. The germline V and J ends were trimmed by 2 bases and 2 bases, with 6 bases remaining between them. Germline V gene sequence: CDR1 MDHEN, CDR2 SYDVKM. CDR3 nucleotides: TGTGCCAGCAGTTTAGGACTACAAGAGACCCAGTACTTC. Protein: CASSLGLQETQYF.

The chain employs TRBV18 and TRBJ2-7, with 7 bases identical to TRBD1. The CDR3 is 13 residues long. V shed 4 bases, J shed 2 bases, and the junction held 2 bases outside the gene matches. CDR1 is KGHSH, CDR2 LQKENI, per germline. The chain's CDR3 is CASSQGQPYEQYF. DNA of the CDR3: TGTGCCAGCTCACAGGGACAGCCCTACGAGCAGTACTTC.

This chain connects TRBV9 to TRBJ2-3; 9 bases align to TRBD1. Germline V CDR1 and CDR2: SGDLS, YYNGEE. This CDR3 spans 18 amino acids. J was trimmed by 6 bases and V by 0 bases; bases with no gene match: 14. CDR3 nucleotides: TGTGCCAGCAGCGTAGAGTTCCCCCGGGACAGGGTTGCTGATACGCAGTATTTT. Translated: CASSVEFPRDRVADTQYF.

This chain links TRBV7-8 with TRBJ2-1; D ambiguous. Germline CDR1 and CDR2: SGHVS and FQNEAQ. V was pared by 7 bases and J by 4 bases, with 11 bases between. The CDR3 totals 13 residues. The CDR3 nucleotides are TGTGCCAGCACCCTCCTATTGTACAATGAGCAGTTCTTC. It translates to CASTLLLYNEQFF.

The CDR3 bases are TGCGCCAGCAGCCACAGGACTAGCACGAACACCGGGGAGCTGTTTTTT. Protein product: CASSHRTSTNTGELFF. The J gene is TRBJ2-2, the V gene TRBV5-1, with 8 bases fitting TRBD2. Germline values: CDR1 SGHRS, CDR2 YFSETQ. This CDR3 has 16 residues. J lost 0 bases, V lost 4 bases, and 5 bases had no gene match.

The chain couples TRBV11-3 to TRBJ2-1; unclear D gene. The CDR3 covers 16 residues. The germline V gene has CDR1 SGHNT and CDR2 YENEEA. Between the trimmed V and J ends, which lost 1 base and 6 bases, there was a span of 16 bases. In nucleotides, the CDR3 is TGTGCCAGCAGCTTAGGAGGTGCTTACCCCCTCAATGAGCAGTTCTTC. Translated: CASSLGGAYPLNEQFF. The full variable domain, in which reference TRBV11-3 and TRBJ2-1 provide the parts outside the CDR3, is EAGVVQSPRYKIIEKKQPVAFWCNPISGHNTLYWYLQNLGQGPELLIRYENEEAVDDSQLPKDRFSAERLKGVDSTLKIQPAELGDSAVYLCASSLGGAYPLNEQFFGPGTRLTVL.

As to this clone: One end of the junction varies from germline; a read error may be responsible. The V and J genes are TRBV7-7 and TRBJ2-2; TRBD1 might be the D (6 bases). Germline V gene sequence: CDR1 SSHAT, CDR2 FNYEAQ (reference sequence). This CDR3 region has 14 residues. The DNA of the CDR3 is TGTGCTAGCAGCTTCGCCCAGGGGACCGGGGAGCTGTTTTTT. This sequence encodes CASSFAQGTGELFF.

This CDR3 reads CAISFSGSTDTQYF. The CDR3 DNA reads TGTGCCATCAGCTTTAGCGGGAGCACAGATACGCAGTATTTT. The V gene is TRBV10-3, the J gene TRBJ2-3, with TRBD2 matching over 7 bases. J was trimmed by 0 bases and V by 6 bases; bases with no gene match: 3. Looked up from germline, CDR1 is ENHRY and CDR2 is SYGVKD. This CDR3 contains 14 residues.

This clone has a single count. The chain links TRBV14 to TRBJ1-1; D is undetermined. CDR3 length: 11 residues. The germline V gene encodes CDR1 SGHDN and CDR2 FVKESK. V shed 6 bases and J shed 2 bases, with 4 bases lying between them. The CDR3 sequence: CASSLNTEAFF. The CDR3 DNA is TGTGCCAGCAGTCTAAACACTGAAGCTTTCTTT.

CDR3 protein: CASSVSGGLPYEQYV. The CDR3 DNA is TGTGCCAGCAGCGTTAGCGGGGGCCTACCCTACGAGCAGTACGTC. V and J are TRBV7-2 and TRBJ2-7; 9 bases are a match to TRBD2. Germline CDR1 SGHTA, CDR2 FQGNSA. V dropped 5 bases and J dropped 2; count of bases not matched to a gene: 7. CDR3 length: 15 amino acids.

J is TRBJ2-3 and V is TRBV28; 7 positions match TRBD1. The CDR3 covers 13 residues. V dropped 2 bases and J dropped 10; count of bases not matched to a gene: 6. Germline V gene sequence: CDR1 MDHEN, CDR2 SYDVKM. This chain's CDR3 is CASSLPQGDSQYF. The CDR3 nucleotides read TGTGCCAGCAGTTTACCCCAGGGGGATTCGCAGTATTTT.

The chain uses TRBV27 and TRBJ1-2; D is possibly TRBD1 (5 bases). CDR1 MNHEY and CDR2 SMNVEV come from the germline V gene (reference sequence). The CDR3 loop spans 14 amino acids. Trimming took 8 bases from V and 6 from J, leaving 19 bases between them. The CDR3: CASQSASGSHGYTF. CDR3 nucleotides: TGTGCCAGCCAGTCGGCTTCAGGGTCCCATGGCTACACCTTC.

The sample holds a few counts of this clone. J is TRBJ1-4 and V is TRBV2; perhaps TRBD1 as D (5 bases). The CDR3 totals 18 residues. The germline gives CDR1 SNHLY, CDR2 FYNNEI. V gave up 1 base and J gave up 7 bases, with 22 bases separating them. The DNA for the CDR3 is TGTGCCAGCAGTGAAGGTACCTTCGCAGGGTTAAAAAGTGAAAAACTGTTTTTT. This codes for CASSEGTFAGLKSEKLFF.

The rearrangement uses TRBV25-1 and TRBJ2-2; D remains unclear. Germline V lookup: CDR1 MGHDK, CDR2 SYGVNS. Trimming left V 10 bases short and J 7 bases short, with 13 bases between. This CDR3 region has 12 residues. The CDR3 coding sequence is TGTGCCACCGACCCAAGACACGGGGAGCTGTTTTTT. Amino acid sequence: CATDPRHGELFF.

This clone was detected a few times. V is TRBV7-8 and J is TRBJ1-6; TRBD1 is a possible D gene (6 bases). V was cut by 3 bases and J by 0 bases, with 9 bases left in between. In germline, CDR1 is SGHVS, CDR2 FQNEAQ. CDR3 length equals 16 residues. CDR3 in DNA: TGTGCCAGCAGCTTCAGGGGTAGCTCCTATAATTCACCCCTCCACTTT. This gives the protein CASSFRGSSYNSPLHF.

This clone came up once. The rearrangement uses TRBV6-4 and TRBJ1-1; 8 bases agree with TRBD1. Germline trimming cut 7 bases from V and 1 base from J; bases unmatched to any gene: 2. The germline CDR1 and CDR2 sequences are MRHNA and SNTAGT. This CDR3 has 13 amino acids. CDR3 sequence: CASNQGANTEAFF. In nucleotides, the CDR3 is TGTGCCAGCAACCAGGGGGCGAACACTGAAGCTTTCTTT.

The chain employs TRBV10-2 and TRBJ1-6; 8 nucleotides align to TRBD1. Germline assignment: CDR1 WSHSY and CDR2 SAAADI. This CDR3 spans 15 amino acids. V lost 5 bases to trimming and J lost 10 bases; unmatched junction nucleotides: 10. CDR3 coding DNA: TGCGCCAGCAGTACTACAGGGACAGGTGGATCACCCCTCCACTTT. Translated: CASSTTGTGGSPLHF.

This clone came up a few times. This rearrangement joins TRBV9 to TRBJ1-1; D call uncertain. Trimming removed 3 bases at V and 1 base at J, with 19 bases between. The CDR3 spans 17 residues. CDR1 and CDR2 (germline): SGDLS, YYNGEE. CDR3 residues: CASSDGRIRLTNTEAFF. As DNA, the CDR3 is TGTGCCAGCAGCGACGGGAGAATTCGCCTTACGAACACTGAAGCTTTCTTT.